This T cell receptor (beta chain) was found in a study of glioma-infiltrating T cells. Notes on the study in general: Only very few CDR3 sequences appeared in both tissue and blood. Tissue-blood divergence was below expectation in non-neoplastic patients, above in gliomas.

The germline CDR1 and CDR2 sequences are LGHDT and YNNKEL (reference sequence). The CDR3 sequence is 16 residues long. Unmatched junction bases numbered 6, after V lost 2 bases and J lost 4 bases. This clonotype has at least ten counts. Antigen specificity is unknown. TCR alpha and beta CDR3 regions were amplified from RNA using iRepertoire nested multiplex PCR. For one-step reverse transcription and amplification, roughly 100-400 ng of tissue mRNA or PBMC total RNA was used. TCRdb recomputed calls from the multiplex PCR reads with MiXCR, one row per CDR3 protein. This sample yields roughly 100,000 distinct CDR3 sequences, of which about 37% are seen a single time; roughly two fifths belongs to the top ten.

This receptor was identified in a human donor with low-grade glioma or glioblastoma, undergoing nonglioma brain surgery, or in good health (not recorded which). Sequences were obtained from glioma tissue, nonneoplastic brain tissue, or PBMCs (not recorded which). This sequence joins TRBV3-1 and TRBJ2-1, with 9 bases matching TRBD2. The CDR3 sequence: CASSQKAGGSYNEQFF. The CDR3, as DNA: TGTGCCAGCAGCCAAAAAGCGGGAGGTTCGTACAATGAGCAGTTCTTC.